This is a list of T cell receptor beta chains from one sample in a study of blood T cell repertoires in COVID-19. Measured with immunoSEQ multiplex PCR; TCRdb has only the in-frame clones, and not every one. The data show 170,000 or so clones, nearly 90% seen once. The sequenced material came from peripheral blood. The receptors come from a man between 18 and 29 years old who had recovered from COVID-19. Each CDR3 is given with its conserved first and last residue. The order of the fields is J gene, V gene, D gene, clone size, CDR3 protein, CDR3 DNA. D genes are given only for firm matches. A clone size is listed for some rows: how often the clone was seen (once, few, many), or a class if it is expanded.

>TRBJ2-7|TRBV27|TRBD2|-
CASSPNLAGGYEQYF
TGTGCCAGCAGTCCAAATTTAGCGGGGGGTTACGAGCAGTACTTC
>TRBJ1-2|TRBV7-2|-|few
CASSLVQGRGYTF
TGTGCCAGCAGCTTAGTCCAGGGCCGCGGCTACACCTTC
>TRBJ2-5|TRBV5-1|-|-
CASSPGTGGETQYF
TGCGCCAGCAGCCCTGGAACCGGCGGGGAGACCCAGTACTTC
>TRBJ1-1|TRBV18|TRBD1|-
CASSPMGQGAKNTEAFF
TGTGCCAGCTCACCTATGGGACAGGGGGCGAAGAACACTGAAGCTTTCTTT
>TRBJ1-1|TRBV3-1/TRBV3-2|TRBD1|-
CASSQAGTDTEAFF
TGTGCCAGCAGCCAAGCCGGGACAGACACTGAAGCTTTCTTT
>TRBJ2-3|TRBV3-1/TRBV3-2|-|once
CASSHLTDTQYF
TGTGCCAGCAGCCATCTCACAGATACGCAGTATTTT
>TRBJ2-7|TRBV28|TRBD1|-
CASIDGGTGHYEQYF
TGTGCCAGCATCGATGGGGGGACAGGACACTACGAGCAGTACTTC
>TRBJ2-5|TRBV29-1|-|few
CSVELNHQETQYF
TGCAGCGTTGAACTAAACCATCAAGAGACCCAGTACTTC
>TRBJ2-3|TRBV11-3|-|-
CASSPTGLRTDTQYF
TGTGCCAGCAGTCCTACAGGGTTGAGGACAGATACGCAGTATTTT
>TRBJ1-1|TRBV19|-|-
CASSISRGATEAFF
TGTGCCAGTAGTATATCCCGGGGTGCGACTGAAGCTTTCTTT
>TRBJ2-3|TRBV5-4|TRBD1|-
CASSPGTGGADTQYF
TGTGCCAGCAGCCCGGGGACAGGGGGGGCAGATACGCAGTATTTT
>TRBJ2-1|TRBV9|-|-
CASSVGSYREQFF
TGTGCCAGCAGCGTAGGAAGTTACCGGGAGCAGTTCTTC
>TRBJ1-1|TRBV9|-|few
CASSRDMNTEAFF
TGTGCCAGCAGCAGGGACATGAACACTGAAGCTTTCTTT
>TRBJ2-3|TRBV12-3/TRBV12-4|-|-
CASSQILAYKRYF
TGTGCCAGCAGTCAAATCCTAGCGTACAAACGGTATTTT
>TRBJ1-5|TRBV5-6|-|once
CASSSDSAGNQPQHF
TGTGCCAGCAGTTCTGACTCCGCAGGCAATCAGCCCCAGCATTTT
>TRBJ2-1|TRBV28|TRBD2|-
CASSLLAGVLFF
TGTGCCAGCAGTTTATTAGCGGGAGTCCTGTTCTTC
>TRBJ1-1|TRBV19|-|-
CASRLGEYTEAFF
TGTGCCAGTCGCCTAGGAGAGTACACTGAAGCTTTCTTT
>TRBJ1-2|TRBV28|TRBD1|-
CATRGQGNTGGYTF
TGTGCCACCAGAGGACAGGGGAATACGGGAGGCTACACCTTC
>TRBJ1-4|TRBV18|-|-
CASSPSDSFSTNEKLFF
TGTGCCAGCTCACCATCGGACAGTTTCTCAACTAATGAAAAACTGTTTTTT
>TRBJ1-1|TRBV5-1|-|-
CASSLEGGDTEAFF
TGCGCCAGCAGCTTAGAGGGAGGGGACACTGAAGCTTTCTTT
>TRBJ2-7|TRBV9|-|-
CASSRGDRPYEQYF
TGTGCCAGCAGCCGAGGCGATAGGCCCTACGAGCAGTACTTC
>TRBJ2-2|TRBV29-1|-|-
CSVDGNTGELFF
TGCAGCGTTGACGGGAACACCGGGGAGCTGTTTTTT
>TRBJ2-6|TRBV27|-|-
CASNRASSSGANVLTF
TGTGCCAGCAACAGGGCGTCGAGCTCTGGGGCCAACGTCCTGACTTTC
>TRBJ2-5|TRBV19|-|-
CASSIGREETQYF
TGTGCCAGTAGTATAGGACGGGAAGAGACCCAGTACTTC
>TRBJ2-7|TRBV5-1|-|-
CASSLSNRQGGSYEQYF
TGCGCCAGCAGCTTAAGTAACCGGCAGGGTGGTTCCTACGAGCAGTACTTC
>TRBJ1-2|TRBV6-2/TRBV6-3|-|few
CASSDPGDYGYTF
TGTGCCAGCAGTGACCCGGGAGACTATGGCTACACCTTC
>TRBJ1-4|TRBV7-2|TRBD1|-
CASSRDRGTEKLFF
TGTGCCAGCAGCCGGGACAGGGGTACGGAAAAACTGTTTTTT
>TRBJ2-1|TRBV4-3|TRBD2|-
CASSQELAGGSSYNEQFF
TGCGCCAGCAGCCAAGAACTAGCGGGAGGGAGCTCCTACAATGAGCAGTTCTTC
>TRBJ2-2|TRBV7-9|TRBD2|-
CASTDPGRNGELFF
TGTGCCAGCACCGATCCCGGGAGGAACGGGGAGCTGTTTTTT
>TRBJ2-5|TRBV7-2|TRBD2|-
CASSLGLAGVETQYF
TGTGCCAGCAGCCTAGGACTAGCGGGAGTGGAGACCCAGTACTTC
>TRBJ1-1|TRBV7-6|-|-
CASSFTDEAFF
TGTGCCAGCAGCTTCACAGATGAAGCTTTCTTT
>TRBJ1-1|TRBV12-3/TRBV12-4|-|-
CASSLNTGEAFF
TGTGCCAGCAGTTTAAACACAGGGGAAGCTTTCTTT
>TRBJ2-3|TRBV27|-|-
CASSLYGSTQYF
TGTGCCAGCAGTCTCTACGGTAGTACGCAGTATTTT
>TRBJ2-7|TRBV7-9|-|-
CASSSQGNEQYF
TGTGCCAGCAGCTCCCAGGGTAACGAGCAGTACTTC
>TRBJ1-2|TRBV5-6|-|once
CASSLVGPVDYGYTF
TGTGCCAGCAGCTTGGTGGGGCCGGTGGACTATGGCTACACCTTC
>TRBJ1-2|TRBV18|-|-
CASSPSLNRGYTF
TGTGCCAGCTCACCAAGCTTGAATCGTGGCTACACCTTC
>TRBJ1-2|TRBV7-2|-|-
CASSSPGAHGYTF
TGTGCCAGCAGCTCCCCAGGGGCGCACGGCTACACCTTC
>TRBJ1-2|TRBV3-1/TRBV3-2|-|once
CASSQDRNYGYTF
TGTGCCAGCAGCCAAGACAGGAACTATGGCTACACCTTC
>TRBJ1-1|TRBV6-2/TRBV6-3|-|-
CASSFSGANRNTEAFF
TGTGCCAGCAGTTTTTCAGGGGCAAATAGGAACACTGAAGCTTTCTTT
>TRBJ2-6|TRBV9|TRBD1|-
CASRPTGGSGANVLTF
TGTGCCAGCAGACCGACAGGGGGCTCTGGGGCCAACGTCCTGACTTTC
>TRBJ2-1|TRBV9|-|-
CASSVLDAEQFF
TGTGCCAGCAGCGTACTAGATGCTGAGCAGTTCTTC
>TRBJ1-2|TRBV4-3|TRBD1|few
CASSQDYGQGNYGYTF
TGCGCCAGCAGCCAAGATTACGGACAGGGGAACTATGGCTACACCTTC
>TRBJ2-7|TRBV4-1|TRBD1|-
CASSQDDRESYEQYF
TGCGCCAGCAGCCAAGATGACAGGGAATCCTACGAGCAGTACTTC
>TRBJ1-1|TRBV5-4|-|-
CASSGDLYTEAFF
TGTGCCAGCAGTGGGGACTTGTACACTGAAGCTTTCTTT
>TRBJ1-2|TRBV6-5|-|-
CASSYSLGVNNYGYTF
TGTGCCAGCAGTTATTCCTTGGGAGTAAATAACTATGGCTACACCTTC
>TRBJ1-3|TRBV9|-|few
CASSETDASGNTIYF
TGTGCCAGCAGCGAGACAGACGCCTCTGGAAACACCATATATTTT
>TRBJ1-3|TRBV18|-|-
CASSPPHRAGNTIYF
TGTGCCAGCTCACCTCCACACAGGGCTGGAAACACCATATATTTT
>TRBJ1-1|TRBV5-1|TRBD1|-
CASSPNRGSDTEAFF
TGCGCCAGCAGCCCAAACAGGGGCTCTGACACTGAAGCTTTCTTT
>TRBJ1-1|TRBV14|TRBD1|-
CASSQNRGSNTEAFF
TGTGCCAGCAGCCAAAACAGGGGCTCGAACACTGAAGCTTTCTTT
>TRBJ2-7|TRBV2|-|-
CASSESSGVEQYF
TGTGCCAGCAGTGAATCATCGGGAGTCGAGCAGTACTTC
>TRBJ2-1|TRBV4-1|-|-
CASSQARGLYNEQFF
TGCGCCAGCAGCCAAGCCCGTGGACTATACAATGAGCAGTTCTTC
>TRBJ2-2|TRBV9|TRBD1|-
CASSAAGRGRTGELFF
TGTGCCAGCAGCGCCGCGGGTAGGGGGCGGACCGGGGAGCTGTTTTTT
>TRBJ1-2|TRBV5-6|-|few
CASSLGQIRGYTF
TGTGCCAGCAGCTTGGGACAGATAAGAGGCTACACCTTC
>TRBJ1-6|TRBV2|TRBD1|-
CASSRTGGKSPLHF
TGTGCCAGCAGTCGGACAGGGGGCAAGTCACCCCTCCACTTT